Each of the 17 T cell receptor beta chains below was sequenced from the same sample in a study of tumor-infiltrating lymphocytes in glioblastoma multiforme (dated by TCRdb to about 2017). Data came from an Illumina HiSeq 2500. TCRB libraries were built from RNA via three nested multiplex PCR rounds using a modified ARM-PCR protocol with multiple V-beta primers and a C-beta primer. Using fastp at Q25 and MiXCR, TCRdb reprocessed the public reads and kept productive beta chains. One record per CDR3 amino acid sequence lists the most common genes and DNA. This sample comprises thousands of distinct CDR3 sequences, nearly 75% of them detected only once. The ten largest clones capture 51% of the sample. The sequencing sample was made of brain tumor tissue. Every receptor here comes from a male donor with glioblastoma.

About this clonotype itself: The CDR3 does not end in the conserved phenylalanine or tryptophan, so this is likely a read error. The DNA is left out, because the CDR3 cannot be placed on it with certainty; the CDR3 is given as TCRdb lists it. The chain has TRBV20-1 and TRBJ2-1; whether TRBD1, the table's D call, matches the DNA was not checked. Germline CDR1 and CDR2: DFQATT and SNEGSKA (reference sequence). A total of 12 residues make up the CDR3, ends included. Here the CDR3 reads CSARGQFNEQCS.

The chain combines TRBV11-2 with TRBJ2-7, with D perhaps TRBD1 (5 bases). The CDR3 is made up of 11 amino acids. V was shortened by 7 bases and J by 6 bases, with 10 bases between the two germline ends. CDR1 and CDR2 (germline): SGHAT, FQNNGV. The CDR3 spells CASTGILEQYF. As DNA, the CDR3 is TGTGCCAGCACAGGGATTCTCGAGCAGTACTTC.

About this clonotype itself: One end of the junction does not line up with germline, which may come from a read error. CDR3 nucleotide sequence: TGTGTCAGCAGCCCTACAGCCCTAGGGTCAGGAACTGAAGCTTTCTTT. Translated, it gives CVSSPTALGSGTEAFF. The rearrangement joins TRBV5-4 to TRBJ1-1, with D unclear. CDR1 and CDR2 from the germline V gene are SGHNT and YYREEE (reference sequence). The CDR3 is 16 residues long. Supplemented by reference TRBV5-4 and TRBJ1-1, the full variable domain reads ETGVTQSPTHLIKTRGQQVTLRCSSQSGHNTVSWYQQALGQGPQFIFQYYREEENGRGNFPPRFSGLQFPNYSSELNVNALELDDSALYLCVSSPTALGSGTEAFFGQGTRLTVV.

On this clonotype itself: This may come from a read error, since a much larger clone is one base off. V and J are TRBV5-1 and TRBJ1-4; a weak D match, TRBD1 (5 bases). The CDR3 has 16 amino acids. Trimming shortened V by 0 bases and J by 4 bases, and 13 bases separated the two germline ends. Germline lookup yields CDR1 SGHRS and CDR2 YFSETQ. CDR3 bases: TGCGCCAGCAGCTTGGGGGCAAACAGGATTAATGAAAAACTGTTTTTT. This codes for CASSLGANRINEKLFF.

This clonotype was detected once. An end of the junction does not agree with germline; a read error may underlie this. V gene TRBV14 combines with J gene TRBJ2-7, with a possible D match to TRBD1 (5 bases). The CDR3 consists of 16 residues. The germline gives CDR1 SGHDN, CDR2 FVKESK. This CDR3 reads CVSSQELTGFSYEQYF. The CDR3 DNA reads as TGTGTCAGCAGCCAAGAATTAACAGGATTCTCCTACGAGCAGTACTTC.

The J gene is TRBJ2-2, the V gene TRBV20-1; TRBD2 might be the D (5 bases). V was clipped by 1 base and J by 8 bases, with 23 bases between them. The CDR3 totals 17 residues. CDR1 and CDR2 from the germline V gene are DFQATT and SNEGSKA (reference sequence). The CDR3 nucleotides read TGCAGTGCTAGAGGGACTGGTCGAAGGACCTTAGGGGGGGAGCTGTTTTTT. Its translation is CSARGTGRRTLGGELFF.

The rearrangement joins TRBV6-6 to TRBJ2-1, with D tentatively TRBD1 (5 bases). The germline V and J ends were trimmed by 8 bases and 8 bases, with 16 bases remaining between them. The CDR3 loop spans 13 amino acids. The V gene's germline CDR1 is MNHNY and CDR2 SVGAGI (reference sequence). The CDR3 bases are TGTGCCAGCTCACTGGGGCAGGCCGATGAGCAGTTCTTC. Translated, it gives CASSLGQADEQFF.

The chain links TRBV10-3 to TRBJ2-1, with 9 bases identical to TRBD2. CDR3 length: 14 residues. The germline V gene has CDR1 ENHRY and CDR2 SYGVKD. V shed 10 bases, J shed 8 bases, and the junction held 12 bases outside the gene matches. DNA of the CDR3: TGTGCCACCTACCCGGGACTAGCAGCGGATGAGCAGTTCTTC. Protein sequence: CATYPGLAADEQFF.

This clonotype has at least ten counts. This chain connects TRBV7-9 to TRBJ2-3; D not resolved. The V end lost 5 bases, the J end lost 9 bases, and 9 bases lay between the germline ends. Germline loops: CDR1 SEHNR, CDR2 FQNEAQ (reference sequence). The CDR3 runs 11 residues. This CDR3 reads CASSPFGTQYF. In nucleotides, the CDR3 is TGTGCCAGCAGCCCCTTTGGGACGCAGTATTTT.

The chain has TRBV10-1 and TRBJ2-3; a weak D match, TRBD1 (5 bases). V was clipped by 2 bases and J by 6 bases, with 9 bases between them. In germline, CDR1 is WNHNN, CDR2 SYGVQD (reference sequence). CDR3 length: 13 amino acids. In nucleotides, the CDR3 is TGCGCCAGCAGTGAGGGGGCAGGCGATACGCAGTATTTT. Encoded protein: CASSEGAGDTQYF.

V gene TRBV5-4 combines with J gene TRBJ2-1; D assignment may be TRBD1 or TRBD2 (6 bases each). Per the germline V gene, CDR1 is SGHNT and CDR2 is YYREEE (reference sequence). CDR3 length: 15 residues. V shed 7 bases and J shed 6 bases, with 20 bases lying between them. CDR3 DNA sequence: TGTGCCAGCGGGGGCGGCGGGATCCAAGCCAATGAGCAGTTCTTC. It is translated as CASGGGGIQANEQFF.

A word on this clonotype: Because the CDR3 is missing its conserved closing phenylalanine or tryptophan, this is likely a read error. The V and J genes are TRBV7-8 and TRBJ2-1; TRBD2 is a possible D gene (6 bases). V was clipped by 5 bases and J by 3 bases, with 14 bases between them. The germline CDR1 and CDR2 sequences are SGHVS and FQNEAQ. This CDR3 comprises 15 residues. The CDR3, as DNA: TGTGCCAGCAGCCGGAAGTTCGGGGGCTACAATGAGCAGTTCTGC. This translates into CASSRKFGGYNEQFC.

In regard to this clonotype: Germline is not matched at one junction end, which may reflect a read error. The chain recombines TRBV6-1 with TRBJ2-7, with D unclear. The CDR3 sequence is 13 residues long. Germline CDR1 and CDR2: MNHNS and SASEGT. The DNA for the CDR3 is TGTGACAGCAGTGAAGCCGCAGAGTACGAGCAGTACTTC. This sequence encodes CDSSEAAEYEQYF.

This clonotype was counted between two and nine times. A junction boundary mismatches the germline segment, possibly from a read error. The chain recombines TRBV4-2 with TRBJ2-2; 9 bases map to TRBD2. Germline V gene lookup returns CDR1 LGHNA and CDR2 YNFKEQ. The CDR3 is 19 amino acids. The CDR3 here is CASSQGEASGALNTGELFF. CDR3 nucleotide sequence: TGTGCTAGCAGCCAAGGTGAGGCTAGCGGGGCCTTGAACACCGGCGAGCTGTTTTTT.

About this clonotype itself: This CDR3 fails to terminate in the conserved phenylalanine or tryptophan, so it likely reflects a read error. V gene TRBV29-1 combines with J gene TRBJ2-1; the D gene is possibly TRBD2 (5 bases). This CDR3 has 15 amino acids. Germline V lookup: CDR1 SQVTM, CDR2 ANQGSEA. Trimming shortened V by 8 bases and J by 0 bases, and 17 bases separated the two germline ends. CDR3 protein: CSSLRLRDSYNEQFV. The CDR3 DNA is TGCAGCTCCCTGAGACTAAGGGACTCCTACAATGAGCAGTTCGTC.

Worth noting for this clonotype: A much larger clone lies one base from this, so it may be a read error. The rearrangement joins TRBV5-1 to TRBJ1-4, with 7 bases lining up with TRBD1. CDR3 length: 16 residues. In germline, CDR1 is SGHRS, CDR2 YFSETQ. CDR3 residues: CAGSYTGAVTNEELFF. CDR3 nucleotides: TGCGCCGGCAGCTACACAGGGGCAGTAACTAATGAAGAACTGTTTTTT. Using reference TRBV5-1 and TRBJ1-4 for the parts outside the CDR3, the full variable domain is KAGVTQTPRYLIKTRGQQVTLSCSPISGHRSVSWYQQTPGQGLQFLFEYFSETQRNKGNFPGRFSGRQFSNSRSEMNVSTLELGDSALYLCAGSYTGAVTNEELFFGSGTQLSVL.

This chain uses TRBV20-1 with TRBJ2-5, with 9 bases lining up with TRBD1. This CDR3 contains 16 residues. Germline loops: CDR1 DFQATT, CDR2 SNEGSKA (reference sequence). Losses at the gene ends were 4 bases for V and 0 bases for J; bases not matched to a gene: 9. As DNA, the CDR3 is TGCAGTGCTACCCTACCGACAGGGGGGGACCAAGAGACCCAGTACTTC. It specifies CSATLPTGGDQETQYF.